This T cell receptor beta chain came from a study of glioma-infiltrating T cells. This CDR3 has 14 residues. Trimming left V 7 bases short and J 0 bases short, with 9 bases between. CDR1 is SNHLY, CDR2 FYNNEI, per germline. At least ten counts were recorded for this clonotype. Its target is unknown. Amplification of TCR alpha and beta CDR3 regions from RNA used iRepertoire nested multiplex PCR. Input was about 95-400 ng of tissue mRNA or PBMC total RNA. TCRdb ran MiXCR on the multiplex PCR reads and lists one entry per CDR3 protein. The sample records approximately 100,000 distinct CDR3 sequences, about 25% being singletons. Findings and caveats of the study: Very few CDR3 sequences were shared between tissue and blood. Non-neoplastic patients had below-expected tissue-blood divergence, while all gliomas exceeded expectation.

The material sequenced was glioma tissue, nonneoplastic brain tissue, or PBMCs (not recorded which). The chain is built from TRBV2 and TRBJ2-2; unclear D gene. This clonotype originated in a human donor with low-grade glioma or glioblastoma, undergoing nonglioma brain surgery, or in good health (not recorded which). CDR3 protein: CASIKTPNTGELFF. For the CDR3, the DNA is TGTGCCAGCATCAAGACTCCGAACACCGGGGAGCTGTTTTTT.